The present entry profiles one T cell receptor (beta chain) with its context. Its antigen is not identified. The PCR ran on 60 Vbeta and 13 Jbeta primers. Some clones are missing from TCRdb's copy, which holds only in-frame ones; the method was immunoSEQ multiplex PCR. The sample has roughly 150,000 clones, about 85% seen once. This entry belongs to a study of cytomegalovirus exposure and HLA in healthy donors. Study-level points and caveats: CMV serostatus was the sole immune exposure information available. When the data were analyzed later, several of the most significant clusters appeared to be linked to common viral pathogens.

The TCR was taken from a woman aged 18 to 35 in good health and CMV-seronegative. Sequenced: PBMCs.

The CDR3 DNA is TGTGCCAGCAATCCCGGGACAGGAGGGCCGGGCTACACCTTC. Protein: CASNPGTGGPGYTF. The chain is built from TRBV9 and TRBJ1-2, with 8 nucleotides matching TRBD1. Germline assignment: CDR1 SGDLS and CDR2 YYNGEE. The V gene end was trimmed by 6 bases and the J gene end by 8 bases; junction bases not matched to a gene: 12. The CDR3 is 14 residues long. The whole variable domain, remainder taken from reference TRBV9 and TRBJ1-2, is DSGVTQTPKHLITATGQRVTLRCSPRSGDLSVYWYQQSLDQGLQFLIQYYNGEERAKGNILERFSAQQFPDLHSELNLSSLELGDSALYFCASNPGTGGPGYTFGSGTRLTVV.